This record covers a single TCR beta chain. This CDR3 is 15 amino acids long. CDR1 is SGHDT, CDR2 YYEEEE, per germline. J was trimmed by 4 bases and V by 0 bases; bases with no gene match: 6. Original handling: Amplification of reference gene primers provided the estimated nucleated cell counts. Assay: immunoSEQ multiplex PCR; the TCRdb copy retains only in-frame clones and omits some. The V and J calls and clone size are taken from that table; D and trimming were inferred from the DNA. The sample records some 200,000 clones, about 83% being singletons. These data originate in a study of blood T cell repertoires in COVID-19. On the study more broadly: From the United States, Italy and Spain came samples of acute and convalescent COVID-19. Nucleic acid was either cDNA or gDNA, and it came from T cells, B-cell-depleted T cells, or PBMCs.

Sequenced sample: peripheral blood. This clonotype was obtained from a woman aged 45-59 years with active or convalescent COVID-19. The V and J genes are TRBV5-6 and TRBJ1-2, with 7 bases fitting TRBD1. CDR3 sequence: CASSLGGGEGYGYTF. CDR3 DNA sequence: TGTGCCAGCAGCTTGGGAGGGGGCGAGGGCTATGGCTACACCTTC.